This record covers a single TCR beta chain. The antigen remains unidentified. The junction had 9 bases not matched to a gene; V was cut back by 6 bases and J by 8 bases. The CDR3 runs 13 residues. The germline V gene encodes CDR1 SQVTM and CDR2 ANQGSEA. The data belong to a study of shared clonotypes between healthy human individuals. General study results and limits: When compared with the clonotypes that were shared by all four sorted-subset donors, the non-shared clonotypes turned out to have lower generation probabilities. When naive CD4 clonotypes were compared across a few donors, around 5% were shared.

Authors' data handling: Junction-only sequences without quality scores came from ImmunoSEQ, so filtering differed. Method: immunoSEQ multiplex PCR; TCRdb's copy keeps in-frame clones and lacks some. Clonal size and the V and J genes are those of that table, whereas D and trimming came from the DNA. The sample has roughly 1,000,000 clones, around 78% seen once. The specimen was memory CD4+ T cells from PBMCs. Specified subset: CD45RA-negative fraction. The rearrangement links TRBV29-1 to TRBJ1-2, with 10 bases fitting TRBD1. The TCR comes from a man between 18 and 35 years old in good health. Some clones in this sample may be carry-over from other donors' samples. The DNA for the CDR3 is TGCAGCGTCAACAGACAGGGGGCGACAGGCTACACCTTC. It translates to CSVNRQGATGYTF.